The rows below give T cell receptor beta chains drawn from one sample of a study of T-cell reconstitution after alpha-beta-depleted transplantation in children. TCRdb analysed the PCR reads with MiXCR anew, one entry per CDR3 protein. Of around 200,000 distinct CDR3 sequences listed, around 10% are singletons. The input for sequencing was PBMCs from the stem cell graft donor, taken from the stem cell graft. These receptors all come from a human donor who donated a stem cell graft to a child with acute lymphoblastic leukemia. The CDR3 runs from the conserved cysteine through the conserved F or W. The D gene is left open where the match is weak. Clone size is given for some rows only: seen once, a few or many times, or a class if the clone is expanded.

TRBV5-1,-,TRBJ1-6,14,many,CASSLGRFDSPLHF,TGCGCCAGCAGCTTGGGGCGGTTCGACTCACCCCTCCACTTT
TRBV6-5,TRBD2,TRBJ2-7,17,-,CASSYSSIASGGYEQYF,TGTGCCAGCAGTTACTCGAGTATTGCTAGCGGGGGTTACGAGCAGTACTTC
TRBV6-2/TRBV6-3,TRBD1,TRBJ2-7,15,many,CASTLSSRGTYEQYF,TGTGCCAGCACTTTGTCGTCCAGGGGGACCTACGAGCAGTACTTC
TRBV11-2,-,TRBJ2-7,14,many,CASSLRRESYEQYF,TGTGCCAGCAGCTTGAGAAGGGAGTCCTACGAGCAGTACTTC
TRBV4-1,TRBD2,TRBJ2-1,17,few,CASSPIPLAGVYNEQFF,TGCGCCAGCAGCCCCATTCCCTTAGCGGGGGTATACAATGAGCAGTTCTTC
TRBV20-1,-,TRBJ2-2,15,many,CSARDRGADAGELFF,TGCAGTGCTAGAGACAGGGGGGCTGACGCCGGGGAGCTGTTTTTT
TRBV20-1,-,TRBJ1-4,13,many,CSARTAGQEKLFF,TGCAGTGCCCGGACAGCAGGTCAAGAAAAACTGTTTTTT
TRBV6-5,TRBD2,TRBJ2-7,14,once,CASSSLAGSYEQYF,TGTGCCAGCAGTTCTCTAGCGGGGAGCTACGAGCAGTACTTC
TRBV5-1,TRBD2,TRBJ2-3,18,few,CASSLAVAGGPVADTQYF,TGCGCCAGCAGCCTGGCTGTAGCGGGGGGGCCTGTAGCAGATACGCAGTATTTT
TRBV5-1,TRBD1,TRBJ2-7,14,few,CASSWTGGTYEQYF,TGCGCCAGCAGCTGGACAGGGGGGACCTACGAGCAGTACTTC
TRBV5-1,-,TRBJ2-5,14,many,CASSFYSGQETQYF,TGCGCCAGCAGTTTCTATTCAGGCCAAGAGACCCAGTACTTC
TRBV3-1,TRBD2,TRBJ2-7,15,many,CASSQGNGGIYEQYF,TGTGCCAGCAGCCAAGGTAACGGGGGGATCTACGAGCAGTACTTC
TRBV20-1,-,TRBJ1-3,13,-,CSAPGYSGNTIYF,TGCAGTGCTCCCGGTTACTCTGGAAACACCATATATTTT
TRBV4-2,-,TRBJ2-5,17,-,CASSQVGAGTYQETQYF,TGTGCCAGCAGCCAAGTGGGGGCGGGGACGTACCAAGAGACCCAGTACTTC
TRBV5-5,-,TRBJ2-2,17,-,CASSSETSGAVTGELFF,TGTGCCAGCAGCTCGGAGACCTCAGGGGCGGTCACCGGGGAGCTGTTTTTT
TRBV4-3,-,TRBJ2-5,16,few,CASSQDLGGEGETQYF,TGCGCCAGCAGCCAAGATCTTGGGGGAGAGGGGGAGACCCAGTACTTC
TRBV28,-,TRBJ2-5,13,few,CAIQDAVQETQYF,TGTGCCATACAAGACGCGGTCCAAGAGACCCAGTACTTC
TRBV5-1,-,TRBJ2-1,14,-,CASTEGGARNEQFF,TGCGCCAGCACCGAGGGGGGGGCGCGTAATGAGCAGTTCTTC
TRBV20-1,TRBD1,TRBJ2-1,16,few,CSARDPGQGGHNEQFF,TGCAGTGCTAGAGACCCAGGACAGGGGGGACACAATGAGCAGTTCTTC
TRBV5-1,TRBD1,TRBJ2-7,12,many,CASRQGFGEQYF,TGCGCCAGCAGACAGGGGTTTGGCGAGCAGTACTTC
TRBV27,TRBD1,TRBJ2-3,16,-,CASSSHGQVSTDTQYF,TGTGCCAGCAGTTCCCACGGACAGGTCAGCACAGATACGCAGTATTTT
TRBV28,-,TRBJ2-7,13,many,CATYPGNSYEQYF,TGTGCCACCTACCCGGGAAACAGCTACGAGCAGTACTTC
TRBV29-1,TRBD1,TRBJ1-3,18,few,CSVEAPGTGGFGGNTIYF,TGCAGCGTTGAAGCCCCTGGGACAGGGGGGTTCGGAGGAAACACCATATATTTT
TRBV20-1,-,TRBJ2-1,14,few,CSAMDRPVGGEQFF,TGCAGTGCTATGGACAGACCCGTAGGGGGTGAGCAGTTCTTC
TRBV29-1,-,TRBJ1-5,14,-,CSVASGQGYQPQHF,TGCAGCGTTGCCTCGGGCCAGGGGTATCAGCCCCAGCATTTT
TRBV20-1,TRBD1,TRBJ1-1,14,-,CSARGGQGGTEAFF,TGCAGTGCTAGAGGTGGACAGGGAGGTACTGAAGCTTTCTTT
TRBV11-2,-,TRBJ1-5,17,few,CASSPSGVSGSNQPQHF,TGTGCCAGCAGCCCGTCTGGGGTCTCCGGCTCCAATCAGCCCCAGCATTTT
TRBV12-3/TRBV12-4,-,TRBJ1-5,13,few,CASSLDSDQPQHF,TGTGCCAGCAGTCTCGACTCCGATCAGCCCCAGCATTTT
TRBV20-1,-,TRBJ1-5,15,many,CSARRAAGGDQPQHF,TGCAGTGCTAGAAGGGCAGCGGGGGGGGATCAGCCCCAGCATTTT
TRBV7-2,-,TRBJ2-5,11,-,CASSLGWDQYF,TGTGCCAGCAGCTTAGGGTGGGACCAGTACTTC
TRBV20-1,TRBD2,TRBJ2-5,13,many,CSAVTSGQETQYF,TGCAGTGCTGTCACTAGCGGGCAAGAGACCCAGTACTTC
TRBV6-1,-,TRBJ2-7,17,few,CASSPHLVDRRSYEQYF,TGTGCCAGCAGTCCTCACCTCGTAGACAGGAGGTCCTACGAGCAGTACTTC
TRBV11-1,TRBD1,TRBJ1-1,17,-,CASSLGAGGTSDTEAFF,TGTGCCAGCAGCTTAGGGGCAGGGGGGACGTCGGACACTGAAGCTTTCTTT
TRBV5-5,-,TRBJ2-3,15,many,CASSPAAGGIYTQYF,TGTGCCAGCAGCCCGGCCGCAGGGGGGATATATACGCAGTATTTT
TRBV5-1,-,TRBJ1-1,14,-,CASSLDGGGTEAFF,TGCGCCAGCAGCTTGGATGGCGGCGGCACTGAAGCTTTCTTT
TRBV3-1,TRBD1,TRBJ2-1,15,few,CASSQGGTGGNEQFF,TGTGCCAGCAGCCAAGGCGGGACAGGGGGCAATGAGCAGTTCTTC
TRBV11-2,TRBD2,TRBJ2-1,16,few,CASSDPPAGPYNEQFF,TGTGCCAGCAGCGACCCCCCAGCGGGGCCTTACAATGAGCAGTTCTTC
TRBV28,-,TRBJ2-1,13,few,CASSTPQDGEQFF,TGTGCCAGCAGTACCCCACAGGATGGTGAGCAGTTCTTC
TRBV5-1,-,TRBJ2-5,15,many,CASSLGVTTQETQYF,TGCGCCAGCAGCTTGGGAGTGACCACCCAAGAGACCCAGTACTTC
TRBV7-9,-,TRBJ2-3,17,-,CASSLDWTGGGTDTQYF,TGTGCCAGCAGCTTAGACTGGACGGGCGGCGGCACAGATACGCAGTATTTT
TRBV6-1,TRBD1,TRBJ1-1,17,-,CASSLRKTGALQAEAFF,TGTGCCAGCAGCCTGAGGAAGACAGGGGCCTTGCAGGCTGAAGCTTTCTTT
TRBV12-3/TRBV12-4,TRBD1,TRBJ2-2,14,many,CASRPGQAPGELFF,TGTGCCAGCAGACCCGGACAGGCACCCGGGGAGCTGTTTTTT
TRBV6-5,TRBD1,TRBJ1-5,19,few,CASSYISGQGASHGQPQHF,TGTGCCAGCAGTTACATCTCAGGACAGGGGGCTTCACACGGTCAGCCCCAGCATTTT
TRBV5-5,-,TRBJ1-2,16,many,CASSDGGGPLNYGYTF,TGTGCCAGCAGCGACGGCGGAGGACCTTTAAACTATGGCTACACCTTC
TRBV7-2,-,TRBJ2-1,16,many,CASSSVAVSSYNEQFF,TGTGCCAGCAGCTCCGTTGCGGTGAGCTCCTACAATGAGCAGTTCTTC
TRBV4-2,-,TRBJ2-3,17,few,CASSQEANRLGTDTQYF,TGTGCCAGCAGCCAAGAAGCAAACAGGCTCGGGACAGATACGCAGTATTTT
TRBV12-3/TRBV12-4,-,TRBJ1-2,16,few,CASSFSQITGPRSYTF,TGTGCCAGCAGTTTCTCTCAAATAACAGGACCTCGAAGCTACACCTTC
TRBV2,-,TRBJ1-2,13,few,CASSVLAGYGYTF,TGTGCCAGCAGTGTTTTGGCGGGCTATGGCTACACCTTC
TRBV20-1,TRBD1,TRBJ2-1,17,few,CSAREIFRDRDYNEQFF,TGCAGTGCTAGAGAGATTTTCCGGGACAGGGATTACAATGAGCAGTTCTTC
TRBV3-1,-,TRBJ2-1,15,many,CASSQARLATNEQFF,TGTGCCAGCAGCCAAGCCAGGCTAGCGACCAATGAGCAGTTCTTC
TRBV6-2/TRBV6-3,-,TRBJ2-1,12,few,CASSYLGYEQFF,TGTGCCAGCAGTTACTTGGGGTATGAGCAGTTCTTC
TRBV5-1,-,TRBJ2-7,11,many,CASSLEFEQYF,TGCGCCAGCAGCCTCGAATTCGAGCAGTACTTC